The clone carrying this TCR beta chain was found many times. Its antigen is currently unknown. The sample originates from a study of T-cell memory formation after mild COVID-19. Notes on the study in general: Nothing confirmed that second-wave clones peaking on day 37 were specific for SARS-CoV-2.

It was 5'RACE with constant-segment primers that produced the TCR alpha and TCR beta cDNA libraries, which carried sample barcodes and UMIs. Each CDR3 protein gets one entry after TCRdb re-called the 5' RACE reads with MiXCR. Seen here are about 560,000 distinct CDR3 sequences, approximately 15% observed once, and the top ten hold about 7.5%. The junction had 10 bases not matched to a gene; V was cut back by 8 bases and J by 10 bases. CDR3 length: 13 residues. CDR1 and CDR2 (germline): GTSNPN, SVGIG (reference sequence). This TCR came from an adult woman who had mild COVID-19 (a few samples of this study predate the infection). Cell type and time point are not known. V is TRBV30 and J is TRBJ2-1; 11 positions agree with TRBD2. The material sequenced was PBMCs or a T cell subset sorted from them (not recorded which). CDR3 in DNA: TGTGCCGTTCTACTAGCGGGAGATGACGAGCAGTTCTTC. Its protein product is CAVLLAGDDEQFF.